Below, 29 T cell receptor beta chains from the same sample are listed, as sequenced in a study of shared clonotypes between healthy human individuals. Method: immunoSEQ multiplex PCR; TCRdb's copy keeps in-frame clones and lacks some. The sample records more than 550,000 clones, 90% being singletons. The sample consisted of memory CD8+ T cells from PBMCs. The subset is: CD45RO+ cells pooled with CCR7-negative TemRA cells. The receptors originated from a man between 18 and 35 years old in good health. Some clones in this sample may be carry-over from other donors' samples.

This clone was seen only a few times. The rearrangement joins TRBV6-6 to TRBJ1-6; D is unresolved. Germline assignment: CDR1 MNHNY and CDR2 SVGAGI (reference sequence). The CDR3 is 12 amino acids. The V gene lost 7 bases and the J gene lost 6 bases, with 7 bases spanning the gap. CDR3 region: CASTKGNSPLHF. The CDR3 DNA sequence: TGTGCCAGCACCAAGGGTAATTCACCCCTCCACTTT.

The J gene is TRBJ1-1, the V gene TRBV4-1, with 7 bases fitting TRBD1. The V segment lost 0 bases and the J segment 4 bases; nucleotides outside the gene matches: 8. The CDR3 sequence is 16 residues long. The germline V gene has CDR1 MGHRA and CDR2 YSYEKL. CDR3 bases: TGCGCCAGCAGCCAAGAAGGTAGACAGGGAAGCACTGAAGCTTTCTTT. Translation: CASSQEGRQGSTEAFF.

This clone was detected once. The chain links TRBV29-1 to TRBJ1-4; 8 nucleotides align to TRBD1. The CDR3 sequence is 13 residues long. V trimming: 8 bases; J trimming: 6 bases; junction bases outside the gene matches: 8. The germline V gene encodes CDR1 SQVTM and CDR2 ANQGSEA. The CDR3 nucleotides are TGCAGCACCTCTGGACAGGGAGATGAAAAACTGTTTTTT. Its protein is CSTSGQGDEKLFF.

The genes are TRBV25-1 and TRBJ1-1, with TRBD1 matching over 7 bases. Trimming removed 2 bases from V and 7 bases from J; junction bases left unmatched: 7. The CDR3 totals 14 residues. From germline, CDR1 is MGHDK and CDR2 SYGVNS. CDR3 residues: CASSEPGGGIEAFF. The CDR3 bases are TGTGCCAGCAGTGAACCAGGGGGGGGGATTGAAGCTTTCTTT.

CDR3 protein: CASSPGTGLSYEQYF. The CDR3 nucleotides are TGTGCCAGCAGTCCTGGGACAGGACTCTCCTACGAGCAGTACTTC. J is TRBJ2-5 and V is TRBV27; 8 bases align to TRBD1. TRBJ2-7 explains the end of the DNA better; the J call may be wrong. Germline CDR1 is MNHEY and CDR2 is SMNVEV (reference sequence). This CDR3 comprises 15 residues.

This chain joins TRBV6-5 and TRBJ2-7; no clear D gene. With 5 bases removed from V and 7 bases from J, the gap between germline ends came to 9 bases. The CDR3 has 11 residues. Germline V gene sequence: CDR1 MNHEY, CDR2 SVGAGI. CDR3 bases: TGTGCCAGCAGTGATAGCCGGGAGCAGTACTTC. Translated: CASSDSREQYF.

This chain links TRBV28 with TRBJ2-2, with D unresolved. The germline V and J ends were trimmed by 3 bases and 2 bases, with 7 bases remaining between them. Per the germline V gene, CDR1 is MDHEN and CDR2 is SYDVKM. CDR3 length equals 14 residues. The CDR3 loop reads CASSLGSNTGELFF. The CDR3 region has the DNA TGTGCCAGCAGTTTGGGCAGTAACACCGGGGAGCTGTTTTTT.

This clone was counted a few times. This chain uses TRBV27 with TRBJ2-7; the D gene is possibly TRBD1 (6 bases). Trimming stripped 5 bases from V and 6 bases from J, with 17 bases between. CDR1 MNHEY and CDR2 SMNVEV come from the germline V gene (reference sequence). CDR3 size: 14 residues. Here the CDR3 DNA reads TGTGCCAGCAGTCGGACTCACAGGGTCGGCGAGCAGTACTTC. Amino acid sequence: CASSRTHRVGEQYF.

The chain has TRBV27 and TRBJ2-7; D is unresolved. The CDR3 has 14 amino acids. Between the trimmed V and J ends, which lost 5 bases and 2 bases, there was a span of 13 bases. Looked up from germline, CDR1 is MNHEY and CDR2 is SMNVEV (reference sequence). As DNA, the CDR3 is TGTGCCAGCAGTCCGTCTCCGAGCCCCTACGAGCAGTACTTC. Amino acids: CASSPSPSPYEQYF.

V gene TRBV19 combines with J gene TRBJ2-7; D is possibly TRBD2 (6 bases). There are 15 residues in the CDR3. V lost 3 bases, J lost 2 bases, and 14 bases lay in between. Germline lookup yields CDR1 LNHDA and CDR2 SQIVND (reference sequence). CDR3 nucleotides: TGTGCCAGTAGTATGTTCGGGGGAATGGCCTACGAGCAGTACTTC. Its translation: CASSMFGGMAYEQYF. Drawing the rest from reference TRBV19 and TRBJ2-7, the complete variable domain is DGGITQSPKYLFRKEGQNVTLSCEQNLNHDAMYWYRQDPGQGLRLIYYSQIVNDFQKGDIAEGYSVSREKKESFPLTVTSAQKNPTAFYLCASSMFGGMAYEQYFGPGTRLTVT.

The DNA of the CDR3 is TGCGCCAGCAGCCAAGAGGGCTCTGGGGCCAACGTCCTGACTTTC. As protein: CASSQEGSGANVLTF. The V gene is TRBV4-3, the J gene TRBJ2-6; no firm D call. The CDR3 is 15 amino acids. V shed 0 bases and J shed 0 bases, with 3 bases lying between them. Looked up from germline, CDR1 is LGHNA and CDR2 is YSLEER.

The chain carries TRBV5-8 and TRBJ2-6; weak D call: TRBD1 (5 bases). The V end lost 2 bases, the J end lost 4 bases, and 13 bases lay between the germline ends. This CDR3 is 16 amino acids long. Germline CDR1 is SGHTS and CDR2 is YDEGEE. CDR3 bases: TGTGCCAGCAGCTTTATAAAGGGGCCGGGGGCCAACGTCCTGACTTTC. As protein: CASSFIKGPGANVLTF.

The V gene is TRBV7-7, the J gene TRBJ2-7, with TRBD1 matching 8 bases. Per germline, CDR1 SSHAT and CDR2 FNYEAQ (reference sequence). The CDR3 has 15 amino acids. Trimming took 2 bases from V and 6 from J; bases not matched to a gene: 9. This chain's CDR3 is CASSLIRGQGPEQYF. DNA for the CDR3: TGTGCCAGCAGCTTAATTCGAGGACAGGGTCCCGAGCAGTACTTC.

CDR3 nucleotides: TGTGCCAGCAGCTCCACAAAGGCCCCGGGACAGGGTACCTACAATGAGCAGTTCTTC. Its translation is CASSSTKAPGQGTYNEQFF. This chain uses TRBV7-9 with TRBJ2-1; 9 positions match TRBD1. The CDR3 totals 19 residues. Germline V CDR1 and CDR2: SEHNR, FQNEAQ (reference sequence). Trimming cost V 4 bases and J 2 bases; bases outside gene matches: 15.

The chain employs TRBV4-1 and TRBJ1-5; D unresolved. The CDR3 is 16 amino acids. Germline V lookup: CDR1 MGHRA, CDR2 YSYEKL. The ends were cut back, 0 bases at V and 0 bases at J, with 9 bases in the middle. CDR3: CASSQDYTFSNQPQHF. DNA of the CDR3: TGCGCCAGCAGCCAAGACTACACCTTTAGCAATCAGCCCCAGCATTTT.

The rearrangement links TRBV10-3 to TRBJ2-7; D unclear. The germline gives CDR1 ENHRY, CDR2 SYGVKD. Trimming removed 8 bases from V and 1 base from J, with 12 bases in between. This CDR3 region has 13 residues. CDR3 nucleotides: TGTGCCATCCTCGGAGCCCTTTCCTACGAGCAGTACTTC. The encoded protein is CAILGALSYEQYF.

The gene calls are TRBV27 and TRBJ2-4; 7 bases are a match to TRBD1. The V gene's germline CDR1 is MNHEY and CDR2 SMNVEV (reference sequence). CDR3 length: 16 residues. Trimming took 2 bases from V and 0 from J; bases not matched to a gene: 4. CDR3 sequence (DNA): TGTGCCAGCAGTTTACTAGGGGGCGCAGCCAAAAACATTCAGTACTTC. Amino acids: CASSLLGGAAKNIQYF.

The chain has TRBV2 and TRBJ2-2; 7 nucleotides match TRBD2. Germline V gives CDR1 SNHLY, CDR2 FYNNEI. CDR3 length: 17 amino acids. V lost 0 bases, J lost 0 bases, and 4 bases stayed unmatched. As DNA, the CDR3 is TGTGCCAGCAGTGAAGCGGTGGCGGGAGCGAACACCGGGGAGCTGTTTTTT. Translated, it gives CASSEAVAGANTGELFF.

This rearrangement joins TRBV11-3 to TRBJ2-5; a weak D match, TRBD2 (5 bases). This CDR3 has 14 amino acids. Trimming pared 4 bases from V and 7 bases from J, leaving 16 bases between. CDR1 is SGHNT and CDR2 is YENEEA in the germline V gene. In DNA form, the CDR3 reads TGTGCCAGCAGCTACGGACTGGGAAGTGGGACCCAGTACTTC. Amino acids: CASSYGLGSGTQYF. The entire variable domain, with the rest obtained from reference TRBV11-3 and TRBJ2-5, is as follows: EAGVVQSPRYKIIEKKQPVAFWCNPISGHNTLYWYLQNLGQGPELLIRYENEEAVDDSQLPKDRFSAERLKGVDSTLKIQPAELGDSAVYLCASSYGLGSGTQYFGPGTRLLVL.

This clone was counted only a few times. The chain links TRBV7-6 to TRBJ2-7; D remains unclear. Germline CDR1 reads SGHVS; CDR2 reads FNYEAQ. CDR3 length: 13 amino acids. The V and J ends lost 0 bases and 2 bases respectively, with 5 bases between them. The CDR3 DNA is TGTGCCAGCAGCTTAGCCCGGACCTACGAGCAGTACTTC. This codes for CASSLARTYEQYF.

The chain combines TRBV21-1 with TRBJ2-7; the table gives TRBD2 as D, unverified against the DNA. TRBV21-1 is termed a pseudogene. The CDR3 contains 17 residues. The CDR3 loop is CARTGLAGVVWNYEQYF. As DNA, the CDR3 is TGTGCCCGGACGGGACTAGCGGGAGTGGTATGGAACTACGAGCAGTACTTC.

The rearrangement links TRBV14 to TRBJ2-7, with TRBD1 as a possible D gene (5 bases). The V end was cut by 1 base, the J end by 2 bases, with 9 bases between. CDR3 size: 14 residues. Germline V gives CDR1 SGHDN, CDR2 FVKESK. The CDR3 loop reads CASSQGYRPYEQYF. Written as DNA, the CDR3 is TGTGCCAGCAGCCAAGGGTACAGGCCCTACGAGCAGTACTTC.

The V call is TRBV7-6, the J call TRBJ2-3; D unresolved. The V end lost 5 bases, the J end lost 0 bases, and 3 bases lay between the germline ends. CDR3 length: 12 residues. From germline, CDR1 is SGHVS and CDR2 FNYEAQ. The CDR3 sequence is CASSPSTDTQYF. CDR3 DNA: TGTGCCAGCAGCCCTAGCACAGATACGCAGTATTTT.

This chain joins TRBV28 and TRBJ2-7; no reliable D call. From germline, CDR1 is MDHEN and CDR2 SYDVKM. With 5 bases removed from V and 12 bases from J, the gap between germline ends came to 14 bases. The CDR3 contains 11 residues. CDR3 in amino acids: CASSPGPVRYF. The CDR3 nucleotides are TGTGCCAGCAGTCCCGGGCCCGTTCGGTACTTC.

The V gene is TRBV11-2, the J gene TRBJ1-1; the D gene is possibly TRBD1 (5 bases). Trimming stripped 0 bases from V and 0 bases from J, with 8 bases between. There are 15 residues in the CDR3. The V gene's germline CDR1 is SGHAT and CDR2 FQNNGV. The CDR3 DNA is TGTGCCAGCAGCTTAGAGACAGTATTGAACACTGAAGCTTTCTTT. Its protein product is CASSLETVLNTEAFF.

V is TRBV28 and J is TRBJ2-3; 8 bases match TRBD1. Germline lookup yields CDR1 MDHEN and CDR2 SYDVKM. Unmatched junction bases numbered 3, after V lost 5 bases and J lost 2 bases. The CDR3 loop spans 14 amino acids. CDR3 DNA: TGTGCCAGCAGTCACAGGGGGGACACAGATACGCAGTATTTT. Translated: CASSHRGDTDTQYF.

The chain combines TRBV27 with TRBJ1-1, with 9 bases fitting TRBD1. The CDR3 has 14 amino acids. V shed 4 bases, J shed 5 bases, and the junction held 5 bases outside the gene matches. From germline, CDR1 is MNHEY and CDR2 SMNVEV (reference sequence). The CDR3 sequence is CASSYTGGFTEAFF. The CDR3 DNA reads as TGTGCCAGCAGTTACACAGGGGGCTTTACTGAAGCTTTCTTT.

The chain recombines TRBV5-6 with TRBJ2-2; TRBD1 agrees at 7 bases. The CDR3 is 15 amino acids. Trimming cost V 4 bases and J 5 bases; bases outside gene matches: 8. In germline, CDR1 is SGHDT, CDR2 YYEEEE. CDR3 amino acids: CASSLGGRRTGELFF. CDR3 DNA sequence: TGTGCCAGCAGCCTAGGGGGCAGGAGGACCGGGGAGCTGTTTTTT. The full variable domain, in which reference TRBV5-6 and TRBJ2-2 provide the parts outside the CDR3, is DAGVTQSPTHLIKTRGQQVTLRCSPKSGHDTVSWYQQALGQGPQFIFQYYEEEERQRGNFPDRFSGHQFPNYSSELNVNALLLGDSALYLCASSLGGRRTGELFFGEGSRLTVL.

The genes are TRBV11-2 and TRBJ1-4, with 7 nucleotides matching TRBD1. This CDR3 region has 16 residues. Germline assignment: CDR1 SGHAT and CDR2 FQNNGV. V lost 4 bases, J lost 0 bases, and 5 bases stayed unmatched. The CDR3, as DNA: TGTGCCAGCAGCTCTAATACAGGGGCAACTAATGAAAAACTGTTTTTT. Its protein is CASSSNTGATNEKLFF.